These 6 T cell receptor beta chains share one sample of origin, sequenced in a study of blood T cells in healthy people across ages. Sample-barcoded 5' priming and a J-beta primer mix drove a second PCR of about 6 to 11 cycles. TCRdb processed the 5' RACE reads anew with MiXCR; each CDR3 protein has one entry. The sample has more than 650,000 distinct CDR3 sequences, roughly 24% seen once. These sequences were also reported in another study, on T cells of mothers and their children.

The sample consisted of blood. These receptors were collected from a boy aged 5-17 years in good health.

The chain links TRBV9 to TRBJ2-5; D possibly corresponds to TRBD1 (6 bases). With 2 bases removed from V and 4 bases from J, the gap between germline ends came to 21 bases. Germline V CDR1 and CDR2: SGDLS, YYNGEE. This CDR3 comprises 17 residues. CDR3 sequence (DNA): TGTGCCAGCAGCGTTGGGACACAGGCCGGGGCGCGAGAGACCCAGTACTTC. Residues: CASSVGTQAGARETQYF.

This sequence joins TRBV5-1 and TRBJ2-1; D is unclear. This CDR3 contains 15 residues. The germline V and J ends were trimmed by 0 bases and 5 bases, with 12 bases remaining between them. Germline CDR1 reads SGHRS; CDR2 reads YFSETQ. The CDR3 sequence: CASSLGPASNNEQFF. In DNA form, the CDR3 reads TGCGCCAGCAGCTTGGGGCCAGCTAGTAACAATGAGCAGTTCTTC.

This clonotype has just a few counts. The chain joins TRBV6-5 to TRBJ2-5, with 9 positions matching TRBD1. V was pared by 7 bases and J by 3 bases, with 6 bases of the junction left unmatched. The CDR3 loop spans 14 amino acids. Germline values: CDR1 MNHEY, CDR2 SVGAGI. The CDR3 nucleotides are TGTGCCAGCAACCCCGGGACAGGGAAAGAGACCCAGTACTTC. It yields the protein CASNPGTGKETQYF.

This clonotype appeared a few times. The CDR3 DNA reads as TGCGCCAGCAGCTTGGCCCAGGGAGAGGCGGACTACCTCAATGAGCAGTTCTTC. Translating it yields CASSLAQGEADYLNEQFF. The rearrangement joins TRBV5-1 to TRBJ2-1; D may be TRBD2 (6 bases). V lost 0 bases, J lost 6 bases, and 22 bases lay in between. CDR1 and CDR2 (germline): SGHRS, YFSETQ. The CDR3 contains 18 residues. The variable domain in full, completed from reference TRBV5-1 and TRBJ2-1, reads KAGVTQTPRYLIKTRGQQVTLSCSPISGHRSVSWYQQTPGQGLQFLFEYFSETQRNKGNFPGRFSGRQFSNSRSEMNVSTLELGDSALYLCASSLAQGEADYLNEQFFGPGTRLTVL.

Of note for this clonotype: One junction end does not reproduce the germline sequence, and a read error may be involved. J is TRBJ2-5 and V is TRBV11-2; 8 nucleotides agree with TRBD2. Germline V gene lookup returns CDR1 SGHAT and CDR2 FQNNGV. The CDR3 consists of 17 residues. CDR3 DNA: TGTGCCAGCAGCTTAGATGACCCCCGCGGGGGGTGGGAGACCCGGTACTTC. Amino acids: CASSLDDPRGGWETRYF. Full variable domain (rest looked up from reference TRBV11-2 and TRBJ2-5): EAGVAQSPRYKIIEKRQSVAFWCNPISGHATLYWYQQILGQGPKLLIQFQNNGVVDDSQLPKDRFSAERLKGVDSTLKIQPAKLEDSAVYLCASSLDDPRGGWETRYFGPGTRLLVL.

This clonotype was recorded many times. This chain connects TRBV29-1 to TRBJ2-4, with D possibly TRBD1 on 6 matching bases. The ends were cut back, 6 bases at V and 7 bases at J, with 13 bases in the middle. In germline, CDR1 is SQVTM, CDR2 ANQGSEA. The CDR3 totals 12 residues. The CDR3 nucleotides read TGCAGCGTAACAGGGATGGGTAACATTCAGTACTTC. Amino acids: CSVTGMGNIQYF.